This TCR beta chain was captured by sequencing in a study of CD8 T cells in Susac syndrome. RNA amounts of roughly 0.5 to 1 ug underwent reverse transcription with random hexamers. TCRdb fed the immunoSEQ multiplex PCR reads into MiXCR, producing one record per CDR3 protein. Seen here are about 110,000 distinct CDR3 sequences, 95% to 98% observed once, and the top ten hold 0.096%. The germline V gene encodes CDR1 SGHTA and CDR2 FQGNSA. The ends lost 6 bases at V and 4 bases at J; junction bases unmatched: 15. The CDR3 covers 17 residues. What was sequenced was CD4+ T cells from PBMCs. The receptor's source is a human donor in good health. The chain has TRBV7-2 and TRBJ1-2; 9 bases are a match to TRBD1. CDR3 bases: TGTGCCAGCAGTTCTAGACAGGGGGGTCTAGTAGGCTATGGCTACACCTTC. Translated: CASSSRQGGLVGYGYTF.